A selection of T cell receptor beta chains follows, all from one sample in a study of PD-1 blockade in classical Hodgkin lymphoma. Assay: immunoSEQ multiplex PCR; the TCRdb copy retains only in-frame clones and omits some. The table lists 25,000 to 35,000 clones, more than 65% of them singletons. The sequencing used peripheral blood mononuclear cells (PBMCs), collected before the second cycle of nivolumab. The receptors originated from a human donor with classical Hodgkin lymphoma. CDR3s include the opening cysteine and the closing phenylalanine or tryptophan. D genes are given only for firm matches. Rows give clone size only sometimes, using once, few, many, or a class for an expanded clone.

j_call d_call v_call clone_size cdr3_aa cdr3_nt
TRBJ2-1 TRBD2 TRBV7-2 - CASSPIAGGPGYNEQFF TGTGCCAGCAGCCCAATAGCGGGAGGGCCCGGGTACAATGAGCAGTTCTTC
TRBJ1-1 - TRBV7-9 - CASSPRVVTEAFF TGTGCCAGCAGCCCCAGGGTCGTCACTGAAGCTTTCTTT
TRBJ2-1 TRBD2 TRBV30 - CAWSVPWVAGNEQFF TGTGCCTGGAGTGTACCCTGGGTAGCGGGCAATGAGCAGTTCTTC
TRBJ2-7 - TRBV19 medium-sized CASSTRDISYEQYF TGTGCCAGTAGTACGCGGGACATATCCTACGAGCAGTACTTC
TRBJ1-2 TRBD1 TRBV18 - CASSSVDRGWGYTF TGTGCCAGCTCGTCAGTAGACAGGGGTTGGGGCTACACCTTC
TRBJ1-2 - TRBV25-1 - CASSEPGPTYGYTF TGTGCCAGCAGTGAGCCGGGACCGACCTATGGCTACACCTTC
TRBJ1-1 - TRBV7-6 - CASSLARGGKAFF TGTGCCAGCAGCTTAGCGAGGGGCGGCAAAGCTTTCTTT
TRBJ2-1 - TRBV4-3 few CASSLDRLLYNEQFF TGCGCCAGCAGCCTAGATCGGCTACTTTACAATGAGCAGTTCTTC
TRBJ2-7 TRBD1 TRBV11-2 once CASSPTGTEQYF TGTGCCAGCAGCCCGACAGGGACCGAGCAGTACTTC
TRBJ2-7 TRBD1 TRBV30 - CAWSVRGTGHEQYF TGTGCCTGGAGTGTTCGAGGGACAGGGCACGAGCAGTACTTC
TRBJ2-3 TRBD2 TRBV7-9 - CATAFSGGDTQYF TGTGCCACCGCCTTCAGCGGGGGGGATACGCAGTATTTT
TRBJ2-3 TRBD1 TRBV29-1 - CSDTGATDTQYF TGCAGCGACACAGGGGCCACAGATACGCAGTATTTT
TRBJ2-3 - TRBV6-6 - CASSYELGRATQYF TGTGCCAGCAGTTACGAATTAGGACGGGCTACGCAGTATTTT
TRBJ2-7 - TRBV19 - CASSISAGSSYEQYF TGTGCCAGTAGTATAAGTGCGGGATCCTCCTACGAGCAGTACTTC
TRBJ1-2 TRBD1 TRBV5-4 - CASSLGGRGPYGYTF TGTGCCAGCAGCTTGGGGGGCAGGGGGCCCTATGGCTACACCTTC
TRBJ1-4 - TRBV4-1 - CASSRYRDLNEKLFF TGCGCCAGCAGCCGTTACAGGGATCTAAATGAAAAACTGTTTTTT
TRBJ2-2 - TRBV4-2 - CASSQDRTFSRELFF TGTGCCAGCAGCCAAGATCGGACTTTTAGTCGGGAGCTGTTTTTT
TRBJ1-1 - TRBV7-9 - CASIPGPGENTEAFF TGTGCCAGCATCCCCGGCCCGGGGGAGAACACTGAAGCTTTCTTT
TRBJ2-7 TRBD1 TRBV28 - CASSSQGLHSYEQYF TGTGCCAGCAGTTCACAGGGGCTACACTCCTACGAGCAGTACTTC
TRBJ2-2 TRBD2 TRBV11-2 - CASSQGRLAGTGELFF TGTGCCAGCAGCCAAGGGAGGCTAGCGGGGACCGGGGAGCTGTTTTTT
TRBJ2-1 TRBD1 TRBV19 - CASSMQQGNYNEQFF TGTGCCAGTAGTATGCAACAGGGGAACTACAATGAGCAGTTCTTC
TRBJ2-7 - TRBV5-4 - CASSLGGKGYEQYF TGTGCCAGCAGCTTGGGGGGCAAGGGCTACGAGCAGTACTTC
TRBJ2-7 TRBD2 TRBV11-2 - CASSSELAGVFEQYF TGTGCCAGCAGTTCAGAACTAGCGGGAGTTTTCGAGCAGTACTTC
TRBJ2-7 TRBD2 TRBV11-2 - CASSLAGGGYEQYF TGTGCCAGCAGCTTAGCGGGAGGAGGTTACGAGCAGTACTTC